This TCR beta chain was sequenced during a study of blood T cell repertoires in COVID-19. Assay used: immunoSEQ multiplex PCR; TCRdb lists only in-frame clones, some missing. The table shows around 200,000 clones, with roughly 77% occurring only once. This CDR3 is 14 amino acids long. The germline V and J ends were trimmed by 1 base and 4 bases, with 10 bases remaining between them. The germline CDR1 and CDR2 sequences are MNHNS and SASEGT. The sequence was collected from a man in his forties who had recovered from COVID-19. V and J are TRBV6-1 and TRBJ1-2; D gene uncertain. The sequenced material came from PBMCs or T cells enriched from blood (not recorded which). The CDR3 DNA is TGTGCCAGCAGTGAAGTAGTCGCCTTCTATGGCTACACCTTC. Its translation is CASSEVVAFYGYTF.